Each of the 9 T cell receptor beta chains below was sequenced from the same sample in a study of tumor-infiltrating lymphocytes in primary liver carcinoma. Co-extraction yielded RNA and DNA from 20-30 mg of unsorted bulk tissue. TCR beta cDNA was made from 400 to 500 ng total RNA with a constant-region primer. Libraries covering TCR beta were generated through three nested multiplex PCR rounds (using a slightly modified ARM-PCR). PCR rounds one and two used TRBV1-TRBV30 forward primers with a C-beta reverse primer for approximately 10 cycles each. TCRdb reanalysed the multiplex PCR reads using MiXCR and keeps one entry per CDR3 protein. The table has around 35,000 distinct CDR3 sequences, about 75% seen once. Material: tumor-adjacent normal liver tissue. Receptor source: a man between 40 and 49 years old with primary liver carcinoma and hepatitis B virus infection.

As to this clonotype: The germline gene is not matched at one end of the junction; a read error may be the cause. The V and J genes are TRBV29-1 and TRBJ2-5; D gene ambiguous. Germline values: CDR1 SQVTM, CDR2 ANQGSEA. CDR3 size: 13 residues. In DNA form, the CDR3 reads TGCAGTGTTGAAGCCTCGGTACAAGATACCCAGTGCTTC. It is translated as CSVEASVQDTQCF. The complete variable domain, with remaining parts taken from reference TRBV29-1 and TRBJ2-5, reads SAVISQKPSRDICQRGTSLTIQCQVDSQVTMMFWYRQQPGQSLTLIATANQGSEATYESGFVIDKFPISRPNLTFSTLTVSNMSPEDSSIYLCSVEASVQDTQCFGPGTRLLVL.

A remark on this clonotype: An end of the junction does not agree with germline; a read error may underlie this. The chain carries TRBV6-2 or TRBV6-3 and TRBJ2-7; D not resolved. This CDR3 comprises 13 residues. CDR1 and CDR2 from the germline V gene are MNHEY and SVGEGT. CDR3 residues: CASSYWVPYERYF. The DNA for the CDR3 is TGTGCCAGCAGTTACTGGGTACCCTACGAGCGGTACTTC.

This clonotype was observed many times. The gene calls are TRBV28 and TRBJ2-7, with D maybe TRBD1 (6 bases). The germline V gene encodes CDR1 MDHEN and CDR2 SYDVKM. The CDR3 length is 14 residues. Trimming pared 3 bases from V and 4 bases from J, leaving 13 bases between. The CDR3 loop reads CASSLAGGLYEQYF. The CDR3 DNA follows: TGTGCCAGCAGTTTGGCTGGGGGCCTATACGAGCAGTACTTC. The variable domain in full, with the rest retrieved from reference TRBV28 and TRBJ2-7, is DVKVTQSSRYLVKRTGEKVFLECVQDMDHENMFWYRQDPGLGLRLIYFSYDVKMKEKGDIPEGYSVSREKKERFSLILESASTNQTSMYLCASSLAGGLYEQYFGPGTRLTVT.

V gene TRBV6-2 or TRBV6-3 combines with J gene TRBJ2-1; 7 bases align to TRBD2. The CDR3 length is 14 residues. The germline gives CDR1 MNHEY, CDR2 SVGEGT. DNA for the CDR3: TGTGCAGGCAGCTCCGACCCGACTAGCCATGAGCAGTTCTTC. Translation: CAGSSDPTSHEQFF.

V and J are TRBV28 and TRBJ2-7, with 7 positions matching TRBD2. The CDR3 has 14 amino acids. The J segment lost 4 bases and the V segment lost 9 bases, leaving 12 bases of the junction unmatched. Germline V gene lookup returns CDR1 MDHEN and CDR2 SYDVKM. CDR3 in amino acids: CASSRGVLHYEQYF. CDR3 DNA sequence: TGTGCCAGTAGTCGGGGGGTATTACATTACGAGCAGTACTTC. Looking up the rest from reference TRBV28 and TRBJ2-7 gives the full variable domain: DVKVTQSSRYLVKRTGEKVFLECVQDMDHENMFWYRQDPGLGLRLIYFSYDVKMKEKGDIPEGYSVSREKKERFSLILESASTNQTSMYLCASSRGVLHYEQYFGPGTRLTVT.

This clonotype occurred once. J is TRBJ2-1 and V is TRBV5-1; TRBD1 matches at 8 bases. The CDR3 is 13 amino acids. Germline loops: CDR1 SGHRS, CDR2 YFSETQ. The ends lost 1 base at V and 6 bases at J; junction bases unmatched: 0. The CDR3 bases are TGCGCCAGCAGCTTGACAGGGGGCAATGAGCAGTTCTTC. Amino acids: CASSLTGGNEQFF. Filled out from reference TRBV5-1 and TRBJ2-1, the complete variable domain reads KAGVTQTPRYLIKTRGQQVTLSCSPISGHRSVSWYQQTPGQGLQFLFEYFSETQRNKGNFPGRFSGRQFSNSRSEMNVSTLELGDSALYLCASSLTGGNEQFFGPGTRLTVL.

As to this clonotype: Relative to the germline gene, one junction end is altered; a read error may explain this. The rearrangement joins TRBV5-1 to TRBJ1-3, with 7 positions matching TRBD1. Germline-derived CDR1 and CDR2 are SGHRS and YFSETQ. The CDR3 totals 17 residues. In nucleotides, the CDR3 is TGCGCCAGCAGCTTGGAGAGCCAGGGGGGAGCAAGAAACACCATGTATTTT. Translation: CASSLESQGGARNTMYF.

Comments on this clonotype: The junction shows a germline mismatch at one end, possibly a read error. The V gene is TRBV7-9, the J gene TRBJ2-1; 9 nucleotides match TRBD2. Germline V gene data show CDR1 as SEHNR and CDR2 as FQNEAQ (reference sequence). The CDR3 is 16 amino acids. Here the CDR3 DNA reads TGTGCCAGCACCTTATCTCTAGCGGGGTCCTACAATGAGCAGCTCTTC. Protein: CASTLSLAGSYNEQLF.

With respect to this clonotype: One junction end disagrees with the germline gene, perhaps due to a read error. The J gene is TRBJ2-2, the V gene TRBV28; D gene ambiguous. The V gene's germline CDR1 is MDHEN and CDR2 SYDVKM. The CDR3 is made up of 16 amino acids. The CDR3 spells CASSQSRDSYTRELFF. In DNA, the CDR3 is TGTGCCAGCAGTCAATCAAGGGATTCCTACACCAGGGAGCTGTTTTTT.